These 26 T cell receptor beta chains were all obtained from the same sample, sequenced in a study of vaccination effects on CD4 cells after COVID-19. With more than nine days of culture completed, CD4+ T cells were isolated. These TCRs are of unknown antigen specificity. Sequencing used immunoSEQ multiplex PCR; TCRdb keeps in-frame clones, though not all of them. The data contain some 50,000 clones, around 70% of them singletons. The material was CD4+ T cells from PBMCs cultured without peptide, obtained before COVID-19 vaccination. The receptors were sampled from a human donor who had a prior SARS-CoV-2 infection.

The chain combines TRBV28 with TRBJ2-7; tentatively, D is TRBD1 or TRBD2 (5 bases each). Germline V lookup: CDR1 MDHEN, CDR2 SYDVKM. V was shortened by 10 bases and J by 10 bases, with 20 bases between the two germline ends. The CDR3 has 12 amino acids. The CDR3 DNA sequence: TGTGCCACTACTAGGGGTGCCCATCTCCAGTACTTC. It is translated as CATTRGAHLQYF. The full variable domain, completed using reference TRBV28 and TRBJ2-7, is DVKVTQSSRYLVKRTGEKVFLECVQDMDHENMFWYRQDPGLGLRLIYFSYDVKMKEKGDIPEGYSVSREKKERFSLILESASTNQTSMYLCATTRGAHLQYFGPGTRLTVT.

V is TRBV5-1 and J is TRBJ2-5, with TRBD2 matching over 7 bases. The trim removed 0 bases at V and 0 bases at J, leaving 11 bases unmatched. This CDR3 spans 18 amino acids. Germline V gives CDR1 SGHRS, CDR2 YFSETQ. The CDR3 nucleotides are TGCGCCAGCAGCTTGGGTTGGCTAGCGGAAGCGTACCAAGAGACCCAGTACTTC. Translation: CASSLGWLAEAYQETQYF.

This chain joins TRBV3-1 (or the pseudogene TRBV3-2) and TRBJ2-3; TRBD2 agrees at 8 bases. V lost 4 bases, J lost 0 bases, and 3 bases stayed unmatched. This CDR3 is built from 15 residues. Germline CDR1 reads LGHDT; CDR2 reads YNNKEL (reference sequence). CDR3 sequence reads: CASSLRLASTDTQYF. The CDR3 nucleotides are TGTGCCAGCAGCCTTCGACTAGCGAGCACAGATACGCAGTATTTT.

The chain couples TRBV6-5 to TRBJ1-3; D unclear. Between the trimmed V and J ends, which lost 0 bases and 2 bases, there was a span of 11 bases. This CDR3 region has 16 residues. The germline V gene has CDR1 MNHEY and CDR2 SVGAGI. The CDR3 DNA is TGTGCCAGCAGTTACTCGGCGGCGGCGGCTGGAAACACCATATATTTT. Its protein is CASSYSAAAAGNTIYF.

This clone was found once. The CDR3 is CATSRDRLTYEQYF. The CDR3 nucleotides are TGTGCCACCAGCAGAGATCGGTTGACCTACGAGCAGTACTTC. V is TRBV15 and J is TRBJ2-7; D is undetermined. Trimming removed 0 bases at V and 2 bases at J, with 8 bases between. This CDR3 is 14 amino acids long. Germline V gives CDR1 LNHNV, CDR2 YYDKDF (reference sequence).

V and J are TRBV6-5 and TRBJ2-5; maybe TRBD2 (5 bases). Germline CDR1 MNHEY, CDR2 SVGAGI. Trimming shortened V by 2 bases and J by 5 bases, and 9 bases separated the two germline ends. The CDR3 has 13 residues. CDR3 sequence: CASSYGGEETQYF. The CDR3 region has the DNA TGTGCCAGCAGTTACGGTGGGGAGGAGACCCAGTACTTC.

The rearrangement links TRBV10-3 to TRBJ1-2; D possibly corresponds to TRBD1 (5 bases). V was trimmed by 6 bases and J by 0 bases, leaving 17 bases between them. Germline lookup yields CDR1 ENHRY and CDR2 SYGVKD. CDR3 length: 16 amino acids. The CDR3 nucleotides read TGTGCCATCAGCGGGGGACTGTTCCGAGCTAACTATGGCTACACCTTC. It codes for CAISGGLFRANYGYTF.

The V gene is TRBV9, the J gene TRBJ2-3; TRBD2 matches 10 bases. The CDR3 totals 16 residues. CDR1 is SGDLS and CDR2 is YYNGEE in the germline V gene. The V segment lost 0 bases and the J segment 3 bases; nucleotides outside the gene matches: 4. The DNA for the CDR3 is TGTGCCAGCAGCGTAGCCAGCGGGAGGGAAACAGATACGCAGTATTTT. It translates to CASSVASGRETDTQYF.

The chain links TRBV5-4 to TRBJ2-3; TRBD2 matches 7 bases. The CDR3 loop spans 14 amino acids. The V segment lost 5 bases and the J segment 1 base; nucleotides outside the gene matches: 4. The V gene's germline CDR1 is SGHNT and CDR2 YYREEE (reference sequence). The CDR3 DNA sequence: TGTGCCAGCAGTTACGGACTAGGCACAGATACGCAGTATTTT. Translation gives CASSYGLGTDTQYF.

This clone appeared a single time. The chain is built from TRBV19 and TRBJ1-2, with D unclear. The CDR3 has 14 amino acids. V lost 1 base to trimming and J lost 3 bases, with 9 bases between them. CDR1 LNHDA and CDR2 SQIVND come from the germline V gene (reference sequence). CDR3: CASSIGLGYYGYTF. The CDR3 bases are TGTGCCAGTAGTATAGGTTTGGGTTACTATGGCTACACCTTC.

This chain links TRBV6-5 with TRBJ1-2; no clear D. Germline CDR1 reads MNHEY; CDR2 reads SVGAGI. With 6 bases removed from V and 8 bases from J, the gap between germline ends came to 19 bases. The CDR3 is 14 residues long. CDR3 bases: TGTGCCAGCAGAGGAGGAGGGCGGGCGAAAGGCTACACCTTC. This encodes CASRGGGRAKGYTF.

The rearrangement joins TRBV7-2 to TRBJ1-3; TRBD1 is a possible D gene (6 bases). Trimming removed 2 bases from V and 0 bases from J, with 11 bases in between. The CDR3 runs 16 residues. Germline V gene sequence: CDR1 SGHTA, CDR2 FQGNSA. This CDR3 reads CASSLPPRGSGNTIYF. The CDR3 bases are TGTGCCAGCAGCTTACCGCCCAGGGGCTCTGGAAACACCATATATTTT.

The V call is TRBV5-1, the J call TRBJ1-3, with 7 bases fitting TRBD1. CDR3 length: 15 residues. Trimming at V came to 4 bases and at J to 2 bases, leaving 6 bases not matched to a gene. Germline V lookup: CDR1 SGHRS, CDR2 YFSETQ. The CDR3 DNA follows: TGCGCCAGCAGCGAAACAGGGGTCCCTGGAAACACCATATATTTT. Translating it yields CASSETGVPGNTIYF.

The chain links TRBV27 to TRBJ2-1; 10 nucleotides agree with TRBD1. Germline lookup yields CDR1 MNHEY and CDR2 SMNVEV (reference sequence). The CDR3 has 14 amino acids. Losses at the gene ends were 6 bases for V and 5 bases for J; bases not matched to a gene: 4. The CDR3 DNA is TGTGCCAGCAGCAGGGACAGGGGAGACAATGAGCAGTTCTTC. Amino acid sequence: CASSRDRGDNEQFF.

V and J are TRBV5-6 and TRBJ1-3; the D is unclear. CDR3 length equals 16 residues. Per the germline V gene, CDR1 is SGHDT and CDR2 is YYEEEE. V lost 3 bases and J lost 0, with 13 bases in between. DNA for the CDR3: TGTGCCAGCAGCTCGTTGTATTTGGACTCTGGAAACACCATATATTTT. Its protein is CASSSLYLDSGNTIYF.

The CDR3 spells CASSVTTGGLTGNTIYF. The CDR3 nucleotides are TGTGCCAGCTCAGTGACCACAGGGGGATTGACTGGAAACACCATATATTTT. The chain employs TRBV18 and TRBJ1-3; 8 nucleotides match TRBD1. Germline CDR1 and CDR2: KGHSH and LQKENI. The CDR3 is made up of 17 amino acids. Unmatched junction bases numbered 11, after V lost 5 bases and J lost 2 bases.

The chain employs TRBV7-2 and TRBJ1-1; perhaps TRBD1 as D (6 bases). This CDR3 spans 14 amino acids. V shed 1 base and J shed 7 bases, with 13 bases lying between them. The V gene's germline CDR1 is SGHTA and CDR2 FQGNSA. The CDR3 here is CASSLVGTSIEAFF. The CDR3 DNA is TGTGCCAGCAGCTTAGTTGGGACATCCATTGAAGCTTTCTTT.

The chain employs TRBV5-1 and TRBJ2-5, with 9 bases aligning to TRBD2. The trim removed 2 bases at V and 4 bases at J, leaving 6 bases unmatched. From germline, CDR1 is SGHRS and CDR2 YFSETQ. The CDR3 loop spans 15 amino acids. Here the CDR3 reads CASSFGSGSRETQYF. Written as DNA, the CDR3 is TGCGCCAGCAGCTTTGGTAGCGGGAGTCGAGAGACCCAGTACTTC.

This clone has a single count. The CDR3 loop is CASTSYQETQYF. The DNA of the CDR3 is TGTGCCAGCACCTCATACCAAGAGACCCAGTACTTC. This rearrangement joins TRBV2 to TRBJ2-5; D not resolved. Between the trimmed V and J ends, which lost 7 bases and 0 bases, there was a span of 6 bases. Germline lookup yields CDR1 SNHLY and CDR2 FYNNEI. The CDR3 is 12 amino acids.

This rearrangement joins TRBV18 to TRBJ1-6, with TRBD1 as a possible D gene (5 bases). Germline loops: CDR1 KGHSH, CDR2 LQKENI. This CDR3 is built from 15 residues. Trimming left V 6 bases short and J 7 bases short, with 16 bases between. CDR3 DNA: TGTGCCAGCTCTCCCACGGGACGAAGGAATTCACCCCTCCACTTT. Amino acids: CASSPTGRRNSPLHF.

The chain carries TRBV27 and TRBJ2-4, with TRBD1 as a possible D gene (5 bases). The CDR3 is 16 residues long. The germline V gene encodes CDR1 MNHEY and CDR2 SMNVEV (reference sequence). V was shortened by 4 bases and J by 6 bases, with 19 bases between the two germline ends. CDR3: CASSSYPQGGGNIQYF. Written as DNA, the CDR3 is TGTGCCAGCAGTTCGTACCCCCAGGGCGGCGGAAACATTCAGTACTTC.

The rearrangement joins TRBV3-1 (or the pseudogene TRBV3-2) to TRBJ1-3; 8 nucleotides match TRBD1. The germline CDR1 and CDR2 sequences are LGHDT and YNNKEL (reference sequence). V shed 4 bases and J 4 bases; nucleotides not matched to a gene: 6. The CDR3 is 15 amino acids. This chain's CDR3 is CASSLRTGLGNTIYF. The CDR3 region has the DNA TGTGCCAGCAGCCTAAGGACAGGGCTAGGAAACACCATATATTTT.

The CDR3 here is CASGRLALSTDTQYF. CDR3 bases: TGTGCCAGCGGGCGACTAGCACTTAGCACAGATACGCAGTATTTT. The chain carries TRBV2 and TRBJ2-3, with 7 bases that match TRBD2. The V and J ends lost 8 bases and 0 bases, in that order; junction bases with no gene match: 8. This CDR3 is 15 amino acids long. Germline loops: CDR1 SNHLY, CDR2 FYNNEI.

The V and J genes are TRBV10-3 and TRBJ2-2, with TRBD2 matching over 7 bases. CDR3 length: 14 amino acids. Germline values: CDR1 ENHRY, CDR2 SYGVKD. V shed 10 bases and J 3 bases; nucleotides not matched to a gene: 8. The CDR3 DNA reads as TGTGCCACGGGGCTTGGGGGGGACACCGGGGAGCTGTTTTTT. It yields the protein CATGLGGDTGELFF.

The chain couples TRBV6-5 to TRBJ2-3; D is ambiguous. The V end was cut by 6 bases, the J end by 3 bases, with 10 bases between. This CDR3 comprises 13 residues. CDR1 is MNHEY and CDR2 is SVGAGI in the germline V gene. The CDR3 region is CASRTRQTDTQYF. The DNA of the CDR3 is TGTGCCAGCAGAACCAGGCAGACAGATACGCAGTATTTT.

This chain links TRBV14 with TRBJ2-1, with D possibly called TRBD1 or TRBD2 (5 bases each). The germline CDR1 and CDR2 sequences are SGHDN and FVKESK. The CDR3 extends over 15 amino acids. V was shortened by 1 base and J by 8 bases, with 15 bases between the two germline ends. CDR3 sequence reads: CASSQVGNVGDEQFF. The CDR3 DNA is TGTGCCAGCAGCCAAGTAGGCAACGTGGGGGATGAGCAGTTCTTC.